These 30 T cell receptor beta chains originate from one sample sequenced in a study of Graves' ophthalmopathy and Graves' hyperthyroidism. Using RNA transcripts, the TCR beta CDR3 regions were amplified. RT-PCR in the first round used HTBI primers; a second-round multiplex PCR followed. TCRdb redid the calling of the multiplex PCR reads with MiXCR, one entry per CDR3 protein. The data show 400,000 or so distinct CDR3 sequences, with just over 15% seen just once and 5.5% to 7% held by the top ten. The sequenced sample consisted of peripheral blood. The receptors stem from a woman younger than 30 with stable Graves' hyperthyroidism.

This clonotype came up many times. A much larger clone lies a single base off, so this may be a read error. The chain employs TRBV6-1 and TRBJ2-5; D is undetermined. The CDR3 runs to 14 residues. Germline lookup yields CDR1 MNHNS and CDR2 SASEGT. The CDR3 loop is CASSETGRQETKYF. CDR3 in DNA: TGTGCCAGCAGTGAAACGGGCCGCCAAGAGACCAAGTACTTC.

This chain uses TRBV7-2 with TRBJ2-7; D gene ambiguous. With 1 base removed from V and 3 bases from J, the gap between germline ends came to 10 bases. The CDR3 has 14 amino acids. In germline, CDR1 is SGHTA, CDR2 FQGNSA. The CDR3 DNA reads TGTGCCAGCAGCTTAGTCGGCAGCTACTACGAGCAGTACTTC. Amino acid sequence: CASSLVGSYYEQYF.

This clonotype appeared many times. The J gene is TRBJ2-5, the V gene TRBV20-1; D might be TRBD1 (5 bases). Trimming took 4 bases from V and 5 from J, leaving 14 bases between them. The CDR3 extends over 13 amino acids. From germline, CDR1 is DFQATT and CDR2 SNEGSKA (reference sequence). CDR3 loop: CSAIDWGGETQYF. The CDR3 DNA is TGCAGTGCTATTGACTGGGGCGGTGAGACCCAGTACTTC.

This clonotype was observed at least ten times. The rearrangement links TRBV29-1 to TRBJ1-2, with D possibly being TRBD1 (6 bases). Trimming cost V 4 bases and J 0 bases, with 9 bases left between them. This CDR3 has 13 amino acids. Germline V gene lookup returns CDR1 SQVTM and CDR2 ANQGSEA. CDR3 amino acids: CSVGGGPNYGYTF. The CDR3, as DNA: TGCAGCGTTGGAGGGGGGCCTAACTATGGCTACACCTTC.

The sample holds many counts of this clonotype. V and J are TRBV7-9 and TRBJ2-7; D gene ambiguous. This CDR3 comprises 15 residues. The germline V gene encodes CDR1 SEHNR and CDR2 FQNEAQ (reference sequence). The V end was cut by 6 bases, the J end by 0 bases, with 15 bases between. The CDR3 nucleotides read TGTGCCAGCAGTTCCACCAGGTTTCGCTCCTACGAGCAGTACTTC. Translating it yields CASSSTRFRSYEQYF.

The gene calls are TRBV6-1 and TRBJ1-3; no reliable D call. Trimming stripped 6 bases from V and 1 base from J, with 19 bases between. The CDR3 is 17 amino acids. From germline, CDR1 is MNHNS and CDR2 SASEGT. The CDR3 coding sequence is TGTGCCAGCAGAGAAAAGGGAGTCTGGCGGTCTGGAAACACCATATATTTT. Translating it yields CASREKGVWRSGNTIYF.

This clonotype showed up just a few times. An end of the junction does not agree with germline; a read error may underlie this. CDR3 residues: CANSNRQGRTEAFF. CDR3 sequence (DNA): TGTGCCAACAGCAATCGACAGGGCCGCACTGAAGCTTTCTTT. The chain joins TRBV5-4 to TRBJ1-1, with 7 bases lining up with TRBD1. The CDR3 is 14 amino acids. Germline V lookup: CDR1 SGHNT, CDR2 YYREEE (reference sequence).

This clonotype has ten or more counts. CDR3 residues: CASSPAPDPWYQETQYF. The CDR3 DNA reads as TGTGCCAGCAGCCCTGCCCCGGACCCTTGGTACCAAGAGACCCAGTACTTC. V gene TRBV9 combines with J gene TRBJ2-5; D is ambiguous. Germline V CDR1 and CDR2: SGDLS, YYNGEE. V dropped 4 bases and J dropped 0 bases, with 19 bases sitting between them. The CDR3 runs 17 residues.

This clonotype was recorded at least ten times. CDR3 coding DNA: TGTGCCAGCAGCGGAACAGGAAGAAACACCATATATTTT. This sequence encodes CASSGTGRNTIYF. This chain uses TRBV11-3 with TRBJ1-3; TRBD1 might be the D (5 bases). Looked up from germline, CDR1 is SGHNT and CDR2 is YENEEA. The CDR3 extends over 13 amino acids. V was clipped by 5 bases and J by 5 bases, with 10 bases between them.

This clonotype has a handful of counts. The chain combines TRBV28 with TRBJ1-1, with D perhaps TRBD1 (5 bases). The CDR3 sequence is 15 residues long. The germline V gene has CDR1 MDHEN and CDR2 SYDVKM. Trimming took 0 bases from V and 1 from J, leaving 9 bases between them. CDR3 DNA sequence: TGTGCCAGCAGTTTATGGGGCAGGGAGAACACTGAAGCTTTCTTT. Translated, it gives CASSLWGRENTEAFF. Using reference TRBV28 and TRBJ1-1 for the parts outside the CDR3, the full variable domain is DVKVTQSSRYLVKRTGEKVFLECVQDMDHENMFWYRQDPGLGLRLIYFSYDVKMKEKGDIPEGYSVSREKKERFSLILESASTNQTSMYLCASSLWGRENTEAFFGQGTRLTVV.

V and J are TRBV6-5 and TRBJ2-7; TRBD2 matches at 7 bases. Trimming removed 0 bases from V and 5 bases from J; junction bases left unmatched: 13. Germline CDR1 MNHEY, CDR2 SVGAGI. This CDR3 region has 17 residues. CDR3 sequence: CASSYSMGGGIPNEQYF. The CDR3 DNA reads as TGTGCCAGCAGTTACTCGATGGGGGGGGGGATCCCCAACGAGCAGTACTTC.

In its sample, this clonotype was seen many times. The chain joins TRBV19 to TRBJ1-2; the match to TRBD1 covers 9 bases. Germline CDR1 reads LNHDA; CDR2 reads SQIVND (reference sequence). With 1 base clipped from V and 7 bases from J, the junction kept 13 bases outside the gene matches. The CDR3 has 17 amino acids. The CDR3 spells CASSIAGLGGQGPGYTF. The CDR3 region has the DNA TGTGCCAGTAGTATAGCCGGATTAGGGGGACAGGGCCCTGGCTACACCTTC.

This clonotype occurred many times. This rearrangement joins TRBV6-1 to TRBJ1-5; no definite D call. V lost 1 base and J lost 5, with 9 bases in between. The CDR3 spans 14 residues. The germline gives CDR1 MNHNS, CDR2 SASEGT. CDR3 loop: CASSEGRLYQPQHF. Here the CDR3 DNA reads TGTGCCAGCAGTGAAGGCCGTCTCTATCAGCCCCAGCATTTT.

This clonotype was detected ten times or more. J is TRBJ1-1 and V is TRBV6-2 or TRBV6-3; no clear D gene. Germline V gene data show CDR1 as MNHEY and CDR2 as SVGEGT. Trimming pared 4 bases from V and 6 bases from J, leaving 15 bases between. This CDR3 region has 14 residues. This chain's CDR3 is CASSSLQLHPEAFF. The CDR3 DNA reads as TGTGCCAGCAGTTCTTTGCAGCTTCATCCTGAAGCTTTCTTT.

The V and J genes are TRBV4-1 and TRBJ1-1, with no clear D. V was clipped by 6 bases and J by 5 bases, with 22 bases between them. The CDR3 sequence is 16 residues long. CDR1 MGHRA and CDR2 YSYEKL come from the germline V gene. The CDR3, as DNA: TGCGCCAGCAGGGTTACAGTGGGATCCCGGGGAACTGAAGCTTTCTTT. Its protein is CASRVTVGSRGTEAFF.

This clonotype came up many times. V and J are TRBV6-1 and TRBJ2-7; D call uncertain. CDR3 length equals 12 residues. Trimming left V 6 bases short and J 6 bases short, with 12 bases between. CDR1 is MNHNS, CDR2 SASEGT, per germline. In DNA form, the CDR3 reads TGTGCCAGCAGGTTTGGAGACCTCGAGCAGTACTTC. Amino acids: CASRFGDLEQYF.

This sequence joins TRBV6-1 and TRBJ1-5; D perhaps matches TRBD1 (6 bases). This CDR3 has 16 residues. V gave up 6 bases and J gave up 1 base, with 16 bases separating them. The germline CDR1 and CDR2 sequences are MNHNS and SASEGT. CDR3: CASRSKQGASNQPQHF. In DNA, the CDR3 is TGTGCCAGCAGAAGTAAACAGGGTGCCAGCAATCAGCCCCAGCATTTT.

This clonotype came up a few times. V usage is TRBV20-1 and J usage is TRBJ2-3; D might be TRBD2 (6 bases). Trimming pared 5 bases from V and 4 bases from J, leaving 13 bases between. CDR1 is DFQATT, CDR2 SNEGSKA, per germline (reference sequence). This CDR3 is 13 amino acids long. The CDR3 DNA is TGCAGTGCTTTCCTCGGGACTTCAGATACGCAGTATTTT. Residues: CSAFLGTSDTQYF.

A word on this clonotype: Its ends do not fully match the called genes, so a read error is possible. This sequence joins TRBV12-3 or TRBV12-4 and TRBJ2-2; 8 bases match TRBD2. This CDR3 region has 15 residues. The DNA of the CDR3 is TGTGCCAGCAGTTTGAAAGCGGGGGTGCCCGGGGAGCTGTGTTTT. Translating gives CASSLKAGVPGELCF.

The V gene is TRBV11-2, the J gene TRBJ2-6, with D possibly being TRBD2 (5 bases). Per germline, CDR1 SGHAT and CDR2 FQNNGV. The CDR3 is made up of 13 amino acids. Trimming took off 11 bases at V and 2 bases at J, with 10 bases between the two ends. The DNA of the CDR3 is TGTGCCTTCCCGCGGGCTGGGGCCAACGTCCTGACTTTC. As protein: CAFPRAGANVLTF.

In this sample, this clonotype turned up many times. The gene calls are TRBV15 and TRBJ2-5; a weak D match, TRBD2 (7 bases). This CDR3 comprises 17 residues. In germline, CDR1 is LNHNV, CDR2 YYDKDF (reference sequence). V was shortened by 0 bases and J by 1 base, with 15 bases between the two germline ends. CDR3 sequence: CATSRDDEGGIQETQYF. CDR3 coding DNA: TGTGCCACCAGCAGAGATGATGAGGGGGGGATCCAAGAGACCCAGTACTTC.

V and J are TRBV9 and TRBJ1-1, with 9 bases matching TRBD1. The J segment lost 11 bases and the V segment lost 3 bases, leaving 8 bases of the junction unmatched. Germline-derived CDR1 and CDR2 are SGDLS and YYNGEE. This CDR3 spans 13 amino acids. CDR3 sequence: CASSAGQGLHAFF. The CDR3 nucleotides are TGTGCCAGCAGCGCGGGACAGGGCCTCCACGCTTTCTTT.

This clonotype was seen many times. CDR3 amino acids: CASTVSLNQPQHF. The CDR3 coding sequence is TGTGCCAGTACAGTTTCTTTAAATCAGCCCCAGCATTTT. The chain joins TRBV19 to TRBJ1-5, with D hard to call. CDR1 is LNHDA and CDR2 is SQIVND in the germline V gene (reference sequence). CDR3 length equals 13 residues. The ends were cut back, 7 bases at V and 4 bases at J, with 11 bases in the middle.

The chain employs TRBV29-1 and TRBJ1-1; D not resolved. This CDR3 spans 11 amino acids. Germline loops: CDR1 SQVTM, CDR2 ANQGSEA. Between the trimmed V and J ends, which lost 4 bases and 1 base, there was a span of 4 bases. The chain's CDR3 is CSVVPNTEAFF. The CDR3 region has the DNA TGCAGCGTTGTCCCGAACACTGAAGCTTTCTTT.

This sequence joins TRBV6-2 or TRBV6-3 and TRBJ2-5; tentative D call: TRBD1 (6 bases). The CDR3 has 12 residues. The ends were cut back, 7 bases at V and 2 bases at J, with 8 bases in the middle. Germline V CDR1 and CDR2: MNHEY, SVGEGT. The CDR3 protein is CASTGEQETQYF. The CDR3 DNA sequence: TGTGCCAGCACAGGGGAGCAAGAGACCCAGTACTTC.

This clonotype was found a few times. This sequence joins TRBV6-5 and TRBJ1-5; D gene unclear. This CDR3 comprises 15 residues. V was cut by 5 bases and J by 0 bases, with 11 bases left in between. The germline CDR1 and CDR2 sequences are MNHEY and SVGAGI. The CDR3: CASSLLSSSNQPQHF. In DNA form, the CDR3 reads TGTGCCAGCAGTCTACTATCGTCTAGCAATCAGCCCCAGCATTTT.

Comment on this clonotype: A much larger clone differs by one base, so this may be a read error. No conserved phenylalanine or tryptophan is present at the end of the CDR3, so a read error is the likely explanation. The chain has TRBV29-1 and TRBJ1-2; D not resolved. The CDR3 loop spans 8 amino acids. Trimming pared 7 bases from V and 8 bases from J, leaving 5 bases between. Germline loops: CDR1 SQVTM, CDR2 ANQGSEA. Written as DNA, the CDR3 is TGCAGCGCCAACGGCTACACCGTC. Encoded protein: CSANGYTV.

This clonotype was observed many times. The chain has TRBV14 and TRBJ1-2; 9 bases map to TRBD1. This CDR3 is 15 amino acids long. Germline CDR1 is SGHDN and CDR2 is FVKESK. J gave up 4 bases and V 1 base, and 4 bases lay outside the gene matches. CDR3 in DNA: TGTGCCAGCAGCCAAGTCGGACAGGGGTCCTATGGCTACACCTTC. Its protein is CASSQVGQGSYGYTF.

This clonotype was seen ten or more times. This sequence joins TRBV6-1 and TRBJ2-5; maybe TRBD1 (5 bases). Germline values: CDR1 MNHNS, CDR2 SASEGT. The CDR3 covers 13 residues. Deletions cut 6 bases from V and 5 bases from J, with 13 bases between. In DNA form, the CDR3 reads TGTGCCAGCAGGGAGTCAGGGCAGGAGACCCAGTACTTC. It translates to CASRESGQETQYF.

This clonotype has ten or more counts. The chain uses TRBV19 and TRBJ1-3; no reliable D call. Germline V gene data show CDR1 as LNHDA and CDR2 as SQIVND (reference sequence). This CDR3 spans 11 amino acids. Trimming cost V 10 bases and J 14 bases, with 18 bases left between them. The DNA for the CDR3 is TGTGCCACCGAATACCTAGTTTCGTTATATTTT. Amino acid sequence: CATEYLVSLYF.